This T cell receptor beta chain was documented in a study of T cell responses to AZD1222 COVID-19 vaccine. Looking at the study overall: Analyses pooled second doses at about 4 or about 12 weeks. Overall study findings and caveats: Nearly half of the spike-specific TCRs reportedly recognize variant regions that carry no mutations. In a largely white British group with more females than males, clonal diversity was possibly underestimated. After the peak T cell response, and only then, were repertoires sampled.

As concerns this clone: Antigen unknown.

TCRdb keeps only in-frame clones here, not all; method: immunoSEQ multiplex PCR. The table includes 150,000 to 200,000 clones, approximately 94% detected once. V was shortened by 5 bases and J by 0 bases, with 14 bases between the two germline ends. CDR1 and CDR2 (germline): KGHSH, LQKENI. CDR3 length: 16 amino acids. The sample consisted of peripheral blood, taken on day 0 of AZD1222 vaccination. This sequence originates from an adult in good health. The chain links TRBV18 to TRBJ1-5; D might be TRBD1 (5 bases). CDR3 loop: CASSGQRGNSNQPQHF. The CDR3 DNA is TGTGCCAGCTCAGGACAACGTGGAAATAGCAATCAGCCCCAGCATTTT.